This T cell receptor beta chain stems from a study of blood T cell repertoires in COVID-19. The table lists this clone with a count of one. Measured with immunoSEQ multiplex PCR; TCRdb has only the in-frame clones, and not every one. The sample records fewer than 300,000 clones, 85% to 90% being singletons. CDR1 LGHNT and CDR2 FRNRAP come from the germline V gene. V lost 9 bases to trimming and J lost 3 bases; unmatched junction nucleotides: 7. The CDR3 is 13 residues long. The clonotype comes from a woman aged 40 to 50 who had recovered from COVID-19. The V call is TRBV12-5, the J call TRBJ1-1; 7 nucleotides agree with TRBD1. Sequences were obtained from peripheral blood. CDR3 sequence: CARSTGYDTEAFF. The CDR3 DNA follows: TGTGCTAGGTCGACAGGGTACGACACTGAAGCTTTCTTT.